The rows below give T cell receptor beta chains drawn from one sample of a study of shared clonotypes between healthy human individuals. The table came from immunoSEQ multiplex PCR; TCRdb's copy has only in-frame clones and leaves some out. The data contain some 2 million clones, about 95% of them singletons. Specimen: naive CD8+ T cells sorted from blood. These receptors came from a man aged 18 to 35 in good health. The CDR3 runs from the conserved cysteine through the conserved F or W. D genes are given only for firm matches. Rows give clone size only sometimes, using once, few, many, or a class for an expanded clone.

v_gene,d_gene,abundance,j_gene,CDR3nt,CDR3aa
TRBV5-4,-,-,TRBJ2-7,TGTGCCAGCAGCTTCGAGGTGCACGAGCAGTACTTC,CASSFEVHEQYF
TRBV15,-,-,TRBJ2-7,TGTGCCACCAGCAGAGATCGGGGAAGCTCCTACGAGCAGTACTTC,CATSRDRGSSYEQYF
TRBV25-1,-,-,TRBJ2-7,TGTGCCAGCAGTGGGGGACTGATCCCGTACGAGCAGTACTTC,CASSGGLIPYEQYF
TRBV5-6,TRBD2,-,TRBJ2-1,TGTGCCAGCAGCTTGGAACTAGCGGGACCCTTATCGGGTGAGCAGTTCTTC,CASSLELAGPLSGEQFF
TRBV4-1,TRBD2,-,TRBJ2-1,TGCGCCAGCAGCCAACGACTAGCAGGAATCATGAATGAGCAGTTCTTC,CASSQRLAGIMNEQFF
TRBV29-1,-,once,TRBJ2-7,TGCAGCGTTGAAGTAGGTCGCCAGGACGAGCAGTACTTC,CSVEVGRQDEQYF
TRBV2,TRBD1,once,TRBJ2-7,TGTGCCAGCAGTGAGTGGACAGGGGGCGTCGAGCAGTACTTC,CASSEWTGGVEQYF
TRBV11-2,-,once,TRBJ2-7,TGTGCCAGCAGCCCCGGACTCCCCTACGAGCAGTACTTC,CASSPGLPYEQYF
TRBV28,-,-,TRBJ2-7,TGTGCCAGCAGCCCTGATTCAGGGACATTAACCTACGAGCAGTACTTC,CASSPDSGTLTYEQYF
TRBV27,TRBD1,once,TRBJ1-2,TGTGCCAGCAGTTTCCAGGGGGCGGCCTATGGCTACACCTTC,CASSFQGAAYGYTF
TRBV13,-,-,TRBJ2-5,TGTGCCAGCAGCTCCGGGACTCACAGCCAAGAGACCCAGTACTTC,CASSSGTHSQETQYF
TRBV2,TRBD1,-,TRBJ2-2,TGTGCCATTAAAAAGACAGGGGGGAACACCGGGGAGCTGTTTTTT,CAIKKTGGNTGELFF
TRBV7-8,-,-,TRBJ1-3,TGTGCCAGCAGCCCATTAGGGTCTAGAAACACCATATATTTT,CASSPLGSRNTIYF
TRBV7-6,-,-,TRBJ2-1,TGTGCCAGCAGCGCCCTAAATTACAATGAGCAGTTCTTC,CASSALNYNEQFF
TRBV6-5,-,-,TRBJ1-6,TGTGCCAGCAGCCCAAGTGGAGGCTCACCCCTCCACTTT,CASSPSGGSPLHF
TRBV6-6,TRBD2,-,TRBJ2-5,TGTGCCAGCAGCCTATGGCCTAGCGGCCAAGAGACCCAGTACTTC,CASSLWPSGQETQYF
TRBV11-2,-,-,TRBJ2-2,TGTGCCAGCAGCGAGGGACCAAACACCGGGGAGCTGTTTTTT,CASSEGPNTGELFF
TRBV4-3,-,-,TRBJ1-2,TGCGCCAGCAGCCAAGATCCCGACAGGAATAATGGCTACACCTTC,CASSQDPDRNNGYTF
TRBV27,-,-,TRBJ1-2,TGTGCCAGCAGTTTACTTGGAGGGGACTATGGCTACACCTTC,CASSLLGGDYGYTF
TRBV2,-,-,TRBJ1-1,TGTGCCAGCGGAGACCCGGGCGTAGAAGCTTTCTTT,CASGDPGVEAFF
TRBV7-3,TRBD1,-,TRBJ2-2,TGTGCCAGCAGCTTAGAAGTAGGGGGCTACACCGGGGAGCTGTTTTTT,CASSLEVGGYTGELFF
TRBV10-3,-,-,TRBJ2-3,TGTGCCATCAGTGAGGGGAAGGAGATCAGCACAGATACGCAGTATTTT,CAISEGKEISTDTQYF
TRBV18,-,-,TRBJ2-7,TGTGCCAGCTCTGGGACGGGATCCTACGAGCAGTACTTC,CASSGTGSYEQYF
TRBV7-8,-,-,TRBJ2-7,TGTGCCAGCAGCCGCCGGGACTGTATAACCTACGAGCAGTACTTC,CASSRRDCITYEQYF
TRBV6-6,-,-,TRBJ2-3,TGTGCCAGCAGTTACACGAACCCTCAAGAGGATACGCAGTATTTT,CASSYTNPQEDTQYF
TRBV7-9,TRBD1,-,TRBJ2-2,TGTGCCAGCAGTCCTCCGGGACAGGGGGCTACCGGGGAGCTGTTTTTT,CASSPPGQGATGELFF
TRBV2,TRBD2,-,TRBJ2-3,TGTGCCAGCAGCCGGACTAGCGGGAGGGCCATAGATACGCAGTATTTT,CASSRTSGRAIDTQYF
TRBV13,TRBD2,-,TRBJ2-1,TGTGCCAGCAGGGGTCTAGCGGGAAGTTTTTCCTACAATGAGCAGTTCTTC,CASRGLAGSFSYNEQFF
TRBV5-1,TRBD1,-,TRBJ2-5,TGCGCCAGCAGCTCGGACAGGGGGTTTTCAGAGACCCAGTACTTC,CASSSDRGFSETQYF
TRBV7-2,-,-,TRBJ2-5,TGTGCCAGCAGCTTATGGGCGGAGCAAGAGACCCAGTACTTC,CASSLWAEQETQYF
TRBV27,-,-,TRBJ2-1,TGTGCCAGCAGTTTCCGGCCTTCTAATGAGCAGTTCTTC,CASSFRPSNEQFF
TRBV27,-,-,TRBJ1-2,TGTGCCAGCAGCCTATCAGGGCCACTTCCCCTCTATGGCTACACCTTC,CASSLSGPLPLYGYTF
TRBV5-6,-,-,TRBJ1-1,TGTGCCAGCTTCACTTTGGGAGGGGATTTCACTGAAGCTTTCTTT,CASFTLGGDFTEAFF
TRBV7-3,TRBD1,-,TRBJ1-1,TGTGCCAGCAGTCCAGGGACAGGGGGTGAAGCTTTCTTT,CASSPGTGGEAFF
TRBV2,TRBD1,-,TRBJ2-5,TGTGCCAGCAGTGAACTCCGACAGGGGGCCTTCCAAGAGACCCAGTACTTC,CASSELRQGAFQETQYF
TRBV27,TRBD1,-,TRBJ1-2,TGTGCCAGCAGTTCCCCCGGGACAGAGACTAACTATGGCTACACCTTC,CASSSPGTETNYGYTF
TRBV7-7,-,-,TRBJ2-5,TGTGCTAGCAGCTTAGAAGGGTACCAAGAGACCCAGTACTTC,CASSLEGYQETQYF
TRBV7-9,-,-,TRBJ1-2,TGTGCCAGCAGCCCAAATAGCTATGGCTACACCTTC,CASSPNSYGYTF
TRBV7-9,TRBD1,-,TRBJ2-7,TGTGCCAGCAGCTTCGGGACAGTGAAAGAGCAGTACTTC,CASSFGTVKEQYF
TRBV2,TRBD1,-,TRBJ2-2,TGTGCCAGAACCCAGGGGGCTGGCACCGGGGAGCTGTTTTTT,CARTQGAGTGELFF
TRBV27,-,once,TRBJ2-1,TGTGCCAGCAGTTTGGGGCTCCCTATTGGTGAGCAGTTCTTC,CASSLGLPIGEQFF
TRBV11-2,-,-,TRBJ2-2,TGTGCCAGCAGCTTATCGGCGGGTTACACCGGGGAGCTGTTTTTT,CASSLSAGYTGELFF
TRBV7-9,-,-,TRBJ2-7,TGTGCCAGCAGCTTAGAGGGCTGGGTGGAGCAGTACTTC,CASSLEGWVEQYF
TRBV7-9,TRBD1,-,TRBJ2-5,TGTGCCAGCAGCCTAGGGACAGGGGTGGAGACCCAGTACTTC,CASSLGTGVETQYF